A selection of T cell receptor beta chains follows, all from one sample in a study of neurological immune-mediated disorders. TCRdb recomputed calls from the 5' RACE reads with MiXCR, one row per CDR3 protein. Of some 89,000 distinct CDR3 sequences listed, about 4% are singletons. The sample was PBMCs. These TCRs come from a woman aged 55-70 years with multiple sclerosis. Each CDR3 is given with its conserved first and last residue. Each record gives: clone size, V gene, J gene, D gene, CDR3 DNA, CDR3 protein. A D gene is named only where the DNA matches it firmly. The size entry is marked missing in some rows and otherwise reads once, few, many or a size class.

>many|TRBV7-2|TRBJ2-7|NA
TGTGCCAGCAGCCCGACCTCCTACGAGCAGTACTTC
CASSPTSYEQYF
>many|TRBV6-1|TRBJ2-7|NA
TGTGCCAGCAGTGAAGCAGGGAAAGGTTCCTACGAGCAGTACTTC
CASSEAGKGSYEQYF
>many|TRBV20-1|TRBJ1-5|NA
TGCAGTGCTAGGCCGGGGGGGGATAGCAATCAGCCCCAGCATTTT
CSARPGGDSNQPQHF
>many|TRBV12-3/TRBV12-4|TRBJ2-5|TRBD2
TGTGCCAGCAGCTTAGCGGGGGGAAGGGAGACCCAGTACTTC
CASSLAGGRETQYF
>many|TRBV5-1|TRBJ1-1|TRBD1
TGCGCCAGCAGTCAAGGGACAGTAAACACTGAAGCTTTCTTT
CASSQGTVNTEAFF
>many|TRBV20-1|TRBJ2-3|NA
TGCAGTGCAACCCCCCTCCGGGGCGCCACAGATACGCAGTATTTT
CSATPLRGATDTQYF
>many|TRBV7-9|TRBJ1-3|NA
TGTGCCAGCAGCCCCTCGGGACGGAACTCTGGAAACACCATATATTTT
CASSPSGRNSGNTIYF
>many|TRBV3-1|TRBJ1-5|NA
TGTGCCAGCAGCCAGGCGGTGGGGGCTTTAGGGAATCAGCCCCAGCATTTT
CASSQAVGALGNQPQHF
>many|TRBV9|TRBJ2-7|NA
TGTGCCAGCAGTTCCCGGGACGCCTCCTACGAGCAGTACTTC
CASSSRDASYEQYF
>NA|TRBV5-1|TRBJ1-6|TRBD1
TGCGCCAGCAGCCAGGGACAGGGGAGCTCCTATAATTCACCCCTCAACTTT
CASSQGQGSSYNSPLNF
>many|TRBV12-3/TRBV12-4|TRBJ2-3|NA
TGTGCCAGCAGTTTAATAGCGCGCACAGATACGCAGTATTTT
CASSLIARTDTQYF
>many|TRBV2|TRBJ2-7|TRBD1
TGTGCCAGCAGTTGGGCAGGGGGATACGAGCAGTACTTC
CASSWAGGYEQYF
>many|TRBV30|TRBJ1-2|NA
TGTGCCCGAGAGACTAACTATGGCTACACCTTC
CARETNYGYTF
>many|TRBV7-9|TRBJ1-4|NA
TGTGCCAGCAGTCATTACCGGGGGGAGCCTAATGAAAAACTGTTTTTT
CASSHYRGEPNEKLFF
>many|TRBV5-6|TRBJ1-5|TRBD1
TGTGCCAGCAGTTTCGGGACAGGCCAGCACAATCAGCCCCAGCATTTT
CASSFGTGQHNQPQHF
>many|TRBV5-8|TRBJ2-1|NA
TGTGCCAGCAGAGTGTGGGGGTCGGGCTACAATGAGCAGTTCTTC
CASRVWGSGYNEQFF
>many|TRBV27|TRBJ2-3|TRBD1
TGTGCCAGCAGCCTCGGACAGGCTAGCACAGATACGCAGTATTTT
CASSLGQASTDTQYF
>many|TRBV5-1|TRBJ2-2|NA
TGCGCCAGCGGCGGGGTACAGACGAACACCGGGGAGCTGTTTTTT
CASGGVQTNTGELFF
>many|TRBV12-3/TRBV12-4|TRBJ1-5|TRBD1
TGTGCCAGCAGTTTAGCGCGAGGGGGCCATCAGCCCCAGCATTTT
CASSLARGGHQPQHF
>many|TRBV5-1|TRBJ2-3|TRBD1
TGCGCCAGCAGCCCGTCTGGACAGGGTAGTACAGATACGCAGTATTTT
CASSPSGQGSTDTQYF
>many|TRBV7-2|TRBJ1-4|NA
TGTGCCAGCAGCCTCTCCAGCGGCAGGCCTTCTGAAAAACTGTTTTTT
CASSLSSGRPSEKLFF
>few|TRBV2|TRBJ2-2|TRBD1
TGTGCCAGCAGTGACATCAACAGGGGTTACACCGGGGAGCTGTTTTTT
CASSDINRGYTGELFF
>many|TRBV10-3|TRBJ2-7|NA
TGTGCCATCAGTGAAGCAGACTTGGGCGAGCAGTACTTC
CAISEADLGEQYF
>many|TRBV20-1|TRBJ2-1|NA
TGCAGTGCTATAATTCGGGGAGCGTATGAGCAGTTCTTC
CSAIIRGAYEQFF
>many|TRBV10-3|TRBJ2-3|NA
TGTGCCATCAGTGAAGGAGGGGGGGGCACAGATACGCAGTATTTT
CAISEGGGGTDTQYF
>many|TRBV3-1|TRBJ1-4|NA
TGTGCCAGCAGACAGCTGGGGACCGAGGCGGAAAAACTGTTTTTT
CASRQLGTEAEKLFF
>many|TRBV20-1|TRBJ2-1|TRBD2
TGCAGTGCCGAATTTACTAGCGACAATGAGCAGTTCTTC
CSAEFTSDNEQFF
>many|TRBV20-1|TRBJ2-1|NA
TGCAGTGCTAGGGGACTCTCCTACAATGAGCAGTTCTTC
CSARGLSYNEQFF
>many|TRBV15|TRBJ2-4|NA
TGTGCCACCAGCAGAGAGAAGGGCATAGCCAAAAACATTCAGTACTTC
CATSREKGIAKNIQYF
>many|TRBV10-3|TRBJ2-7|NA
TGTGCCATCAGTGAGTCCCTTGCGGGCCTCTCCTACGAGCAGTACTTC
CAISESLAGLSYEQYF
>many|TRBV6-5|TRBJ2-6|TRBD2
TGTGCCAGCAGTCGCGGGACTACCTCTGGGGCCAACGTCCTGACTTTC
CASSRGTTSGANVLTF
>NA|TRBV3-1|TRBJ2-3|TRBD2
TGTGCCAACAGCCCATTAGCGGGGAGAGGCACAGATACGCATTATTTT
CANSPLAGRGTDTHYF
>NA|TRBV14|TRBJ2-1|NA
TGTGCCAGCAGCCAAGGGGGGCCCAGGAGGTTC
CASSQGGPRRF